The entry below describes one T cell receptor beta chain. The data are from a study of blood T cell repertoires in COVID-19. The CDR3 extends over 12 amino acids. Germline CDR1 SGHDT, CDR2 YYEEEE. V shed 2 bases and J shed 9 bases, with 9 bases lying between them. Here immunoSEQ multiplex PCR was the method, and the copy in TCRdb shows in-frame clones only, minus some. The repertoire holds over 200,000 clones, with 70% to 90% as singletons. The sequenced material came from peripheral blood. This sequence joins TRBV5-6 and TRBJ1-5, with D perhaps TRBD1 (5 bases). This sequence originates from a man aged 25 to 45 with COVID-19, enrolled during active disease. Here the CDR3 DNA reads TGTGCCAGCAGCTTTCCCCAGGGGCCCCAGCATTTT. It codes for CASSFPQGPQHF.